This T cell receptor beta chain was sequenced during a study of blood T cell repertoires in COVID-19. As processed by the authors: Cell counts per sample came from amplifying reference gene primers. Profiling relied on immunoSEQ multiplex PCR, and the TCRdb table lists in-frame clones only, not all of them. From that table come the V and J calls and clone size; the DNA was used to work out D and trimming. The sample carries approximately 170,000 clones, around 84% recorded once. V lost 4 bases and J lost 0; bases outside the gene matches: 2. CDR1 and CDR2 from the germline V gene are MNHEY and SVGEGT. CDR3 length: 14 amino acids.

Sequenced input: PBMCs or T cells enriched from blood (not recorded which). The chain is built from TRBV6-2 or TRBV6-3 and TRBJ1-1, with 7 bases lining up with TRBD1. The receptor's source is a woman aged 50 to 60 who had recovered from COVID-19. CDR3 region: CASSSGTVNTEAFF. In DNA form, the CDR3 reads TGTGCCAGCAGTTCCGGGACAGTGAACACTGAAGCTTTCTTT.